This entry lists 6 T cell receptor beta chains sequenced from one sample in a study of T cell responses to AZD1222 COVID-19 vaccine. Produced via immunoSEQ multiplex PCR; TCRdb's table is partial and in-frame only. The sample has approximately 200,000 clones; over 85% are singletons. Sequences were derived from peripheral blood, sampled 28 days after the second AZD1222 dose. The receptors originated from an adult who received the AZD1222 COVID-19 vaccine.

V is TRBV12-3 or TRBV12-4 and J is TRBJ2-7; no firm D call. The CDR3 runs 12 residues. V gave up 5 bases and J gave up 7 bases, with 12 bases separating them. The CDR3 here is CASSPEPGEQYF. In DNA form, the CDR3 reads TGTGCCAGCAGTCCCGAGCCAGGAGAGCAGTACTTC.

The chain is built from TRBV7-2 and TRBJ1-6; TRBD1 matches at 7 bases. Germline V CDR1 and CDR2: SGHTA, FQGNSA. The CDR3 contains 15 residues. J gave up 3 bases and V 4 bases, and 3 bases lay outside the gene matches. The CDR3: CASSSGQFYNSPLHF. In DNA form, the CDR3 reads TGTGCCAGCAGCTCGGGACAGTTCTATAATTCACCCCTCCACTTT.

The chain is built from TRBV19 and TRBJ2-1; 12 bases fit TRBD2. Germline V gene sequence: CDR1 LNHDA, CDR2 SQIVND (reference sequence). With V trimmed by 9 bases and J by 8 bases, 5 bases remained unmatched. The CDR3 is 13 amino acids. The CDR3 loop is CASQGLAGHEQFF. The CDR3 bases are TGTGCCAGCCAGGGACTAGCGGGTCATGAGCAGTTCTTC.

The CDR3 region is CAWTHRDRLSFQHF. For the CDR3, the DNA is TGTGCCTGGACACACCGGGACAGGCTCTCTTTCCAGCATTTT. V usage is TRBV30 and J usage is TRBJ1-5; 8 bases align to TRBD1. Trimming took 4 bases from V and 12 from J; bases not matched to a gene: 14. The V gene's germline CDR1 is GTSNPN and CDR2 SVGIG (reference sequence). This CDR3 is built from 14 residues.

The chain employs TRBV6-5 and TRBJ2-3, with unresolved D. V was clipped by 4 bases and J by 0 bases, with 11 bases between them. The CDR3 consists of 15 residues. Germline CDR1 MNHEY, CDR2 SVGAGI. The CDR3: CASSSSVGSTDTQYF. The CDR3 DNA is TGTGCCAGCAGTTCCTCTGTTGGTAGCACAGATACGCAGTATTTT.

Remarks on this clone: The identical CDR3 is also encoded by other nucleotide sequences in the sample. The rearrangement uses TRBV2 and TRBJ1-5, with 8 bases aligning to TRBD1. This CDR3 has 14 residues. Trimming took 6 bases from V and 4 from J; bases not matched to a gene: 5. CDR1 and CDR2 (germline): SNHLY, FYNNEI. CDR3 DNA: TGTGCCAGCAGCCCTGACAGGGGAAATCAGCCCCAGCATTTT. Amino acid sequence: CASSPDRGNQPQHF.